The 9 T cell receptor beta chains below all came from one sample that was sequenced in a study of T cells in Graves' hyperthyroidism and ophthalmopathy. TCR beta CDR3 sequences were amplified from RNA transcripts. The HTBI primer set served for first-round RT-PCR of the TCR CDR3. TCRdb fed the multiplex PCR reads into MiXCR, producing one record per CDR3 protein. The repertoire holds about 600,000 distinct CDR3 sequences, with about 14% as singletons. Sample: blood. These receptors all stem from a woman aged 45-59 years with Graves' ophthalmopathy.

This clonotype has just a few counts. CDR3 DNA: TGTGCCAGCAAAACTAGCGGGGTATACAATGAGCAGTTCTTC. It translates to CASKTSGVYNEQFF. The chain combines TRBV7-2 with TRBJ2-1, with TRBD2 matching 10 bases. After removal of 7 bases from V and 4 bases from J, the junction contained 4 bases not matched to a gene. The CDR3 contains 14 residues. The germline V gene has CDR1 SGHTA and CDR2 FQGNSA.

This chain uses TRBV27 with TRBJ2-2; 9 bases line up with TRBD2. V trimming: 1 base; J trimming: 0 bases; junction bases outside the gene matches: 6. Per the germline V gene, CDR1 is MNHEY and CDR2 is SMNVEV (reference sequence). The CDR3 is 18 amino acids. This chain's CDR3 is CASSLYLAGAANTGELFF. DNA for the CDR3: TGTGCCAGCAGTTTATACTTAGCGGGAGCCGCGAACACCGGGGAGCTGTTTTTT.

The table lists this clonotype with many counts. The V and J genes are TRBV11-2 and TRBJ2-1; D may be TRBD1 or TRBD2 (5 bases each). Per germline, CDR1 SGHAT and CDR2 FQNNGV. With 4 bases removed from V and 2 bases from J, the gap between germline ends came to 9 bases. This CDR3 comprises 14 residues. The DNA of the CDR3 is TGTGCCAGCAGCTGGGGACCAACCTACAATGAGCAGTTCTTC. It specifies CASSWGPTYNEQFF.

This clonotype was picked up a small number of times. The CDR3 reads CASSVTGSGYEQYF. The DNA of the CDR3 is TGTGCCAGCAGTGTGACAGGGTCCGGGTACGAGCAGTACTTC. V usage is TRBV6-1 and J usage is TRBJ2-7, with 7 bases that match TRBD1. V shed 4 bases and J 4 bases; nucleotides not matched to a gene: 7. The CDR3 has 14 amino acids. From germline, CDR1 is MNHNS and CDR2 SASEGT.

In its sample, this clonotype was seen a few times. A much larger clone differs from this one at a single base, so this may be a read error. The chain employs TRBV12-5 and TRBJ1-5; no clear D. Trimming shortened V by 7 bases and J by 7 bases, and 11 bases separated the two germline ends. This CDR3 has 12 residues. The germline V gene has CDR1 LGHNT and CDR2 FRNRAP. The CDR3 bases are TGTGCTAGTGTCCAAGGGCGGCAGCCCCAGCATTTT. Protein: CASVQGRQPQHF.

This clonotype was recorded many times. CDR3 in amino acids: CASAGVLYEQYF. The CDR3 DNA reads as TGTGCCAGCGCAGGGGTTTTGTACGAGCAGTACTTC. The chain has TRBV2 and TRBJ2-7; D may be TRBD1 (6 bases). This CDR3 comprises 12 residues. The V and J ends lost 8 bases and 4 bases respectively, with 12 bases between them. The germline gives CDR1 SNHLY, CDR2 FYNNEI.

This clonotype was observed at least ten times. V and J are TRBV28 and TRBJ2-1; 7 bases match TRBD2. The germline V gene has CDR1 MDHEN and CDR2 SYDVKM. V dropped 1 base and J dropped 0; count of bases not matched to a gene: 9. The CDR3 consists of 18 residues. The CDR3 coding sequence is TGTGCCAGCAGTTTATTTGTCAGGAGCGGGACCTCCTACAATGAGCAGTTCTTC. It is translated as CASSLFVRSGTSYNEQFF.

At least ten counts were recorded for this clonotype. The CDR3 loop reads CASSLVGRATYNEQFF. Here the CDR3 DNA reads TGTGCCAGCAGCTTAGTAGGGAGAGCGACATACAATGAGCAGTTCTTC. The rearrangement links TRBV7-2 to TRBJ2-1; D might be TRBD2 (5 bases). CDR3 length: 16 amino acids. Germline loops: CDR1 SGHTA, CDR2 FQGNSA. V was clipped by 1 base and J by 4 bases, with 14 bases between them.

There are many counts of this clonotype. The chain couples TRBV6-5 to TRBJ1-2, with D perhaps matching TRBD1 (5 bases). V was shortened by 0 bases and J by 6 bases, with 14 bases between the two germline ends. The CDR3 has 15 amino acids. Germline values: CDR1 MNHEY, CDR2 SVGAGI. CDR3 amino acids: CASSYSRGQGNGYTF. The CDR3 DNA sequence: TGTGCCAGCAGTTACTCGAGGGGCCAGGGTAATGGCTACACCTTC.